Below are 2 T cell receptor beta chains sequenced from a single sample in a study of shared clonotypes between healthy human individuals. TCRdb's copy holds only in-frame clones and misses some; the assay was immunoSEQ multiplex PCR. Here the sample spans more than 2,000,000 clones, more than 80% being singletons. Sequencing was carried out using naive CD4+ T cells from PBMCs. The sample's subset: CD45RA+ positively selected. The receptor set was obtained from a man between 18 and 29 years old in good health. Some clones in this sample may be carry-over from other donors' samples.

The J gene is TRBJ2-7, the V gene TRBV2; 10 bases are shared with TRBD1. The CDR3 has 14 residues. The germline V gene has CDR1 SNHLY and CDR2 FYNNEI. V dropped 6 bases and J dropped 3; count of bases not matched to a gene: 5. The CDR3 spells CASRIRTGGYEQYF. In nucleotides, the CDR3 is TGTGCCAGCAGGATTCGGACAGGGGGCTACGAGCAGTACTTC.

This chain connects TRBV2 to TRBJ1-1; 9 nucleotides match TRBD1. This CDR3 contains 12 residues. Germline V lookup: CDR1 SNHLY, CDR2 FYNNEI. The trim removed 6 bases at V and 4 bases at J, leaving 0 bases unmatched. The CDR3 spells CASRTGGTEAFF. The CDR3 DNA follows: TGTGCCAGCAGGACAGGGGGCACTGAAGCTTTCTTT. The full variable domain, completed using reference TRBV2 and TRBJ1-1, is EPEVTQTPSHQVTQMGQEVILRCVPISNHLYFYWYRQILGQKVEFLVSFYNNEISEKSEIFDDQFSVERPDGSNFTLKIRSTKLEDSAMYFCASRTGGTEAFFGQGTRLTVV.